This is a list of T cell receptor beta chains from one sample in a study of cytomegalovirus exposure and HLA in healthy donors. TCRdb's table, derived via immunoSEQ multiplex PCR, lists solely in-frame clones and lacks some. Seen here are about 130,000 clones, about four fifths observed once, and the top ten hold about 0.71%. Material for sequencing was PBMCs. These receptor sequences come from a man younger than 35 in good health and CMV-seronegative. The CDR3 runs from the conserved cysteine through the conserved F or W. A D gene is named only where the DNA matches it firmly. The size field is filled for only some rows; it gives once, few, many or a size class.

clone size,D gene,V gene,J gene,CDR3 protein,CDR3 DNA
once,-,TRBV30,TRBJ1-1,CAWNGGRRDTEAFF,TGTGCCTGGAATGGGGGCCGTAGGGACACTGAAGCTTTCTTT
once,TRBD2,TRBV4-3,TRBJ2-1,CASSHPHNGGGEQFF,TGCGCCAGCAGCCATCCGCATAACGGCGGGGGAGAGCAGTTCTTC
-,-,TRBV27,TRBJ1-4,CASRGGRFNEKLFF,TGTGCCAGCAGGGGGGGACGGTTTAATGAAAAACTGTTTTTT
-,TRBD1,TRBV23-1,TRBJ1-5,CASTWTGRNQPQHF,TGCGCCAGCACATGGACAGGGCGCAATCAGCCCCAGCATTTT
once,-,TRBV6-5,TRBJ1-1,CASSPPRVRNTEAFF,TGTGCCAGCAGCCCCCCCAGGGTGAGGAACACTGAAGCTTTCTTT
-,-,TRBV29-1,TRBJ1-1,CSNLTGNTEAFF,TGCAGCAACCTCACAGGGAACACTGAAGCTTTCTTT
-,-,TRBV6-4,TRBJ1-5,CARRNQPQHF,TGTGCCAGGCGGAATCAGCCCCAGCATTTT
-,-,TRBV13,TRBJ1-1,CASSPRGPLGTEAFF,TGTGCCAGCAGCCCCAGGGGCCCGCTAGGCACTGAAGCTTTCTTT
-,-,TRBV19,TRBJ1-4,CASSLQGGDEKLFF,TGTGCCAGTAGTCTCCAGGGTGGGGATGAAAAACTGTTTTTT
-,-,TRBV9,TRBJ2-3,CASTFRGGTDTQYF,TGTGCCAGCACTTTCCGGGGTGGGACAGATACGCAGTATTTT
few,-,TRBV6-4,TRBJ1-6,CASSVRSPLHF,TGTGCCAGCAGTGTACGGTCACCCCTCCACTTT
-,-,TRBV4-3,TRBJ2-7,CASSQVVTTYEQYF,TGCGCCAGCAGCCAAGTTGTCACGACTTACGAGCAGTACTTC
once,-,TRBV18,TRBJ2-7,CASSPPGGQLYEQYF,TGTGCCAGCTCACCACCGGGGGGACAGCTCTACGAGCAGTACTTC
-,-,TRBV7-2,TRBJ1-6,CASRLGGGYNSPLHF,TGTGCCAGCCGTCTGGGGGGGGGCTATAATTCACCCCTCCACTTT
-,TRBD1,TRBV19,TRBJ1-6,CASTQGARNNSPLHF,TGTGCCAGTACCCAGGGGGCTCGGAATAATTCACCCCTCCACTTT
-,-,TRBV5-4,TRBJ2-3,CASSLAPGGSTDTQYF,TGTGCCAGCAGCTTGGCCCCGGGGGGCTCCACAGATACGCAGTATTTT
-,TRBD2,TRBV19,TRBJ2-1,CASSLLSGGAGEQFF,TGTGCCAGTAGTCTACTTAGCGGGGGGGCTGGTGAGCAGTTCTTC
-,-,TRBV10-3,TRBJ1-1,CAITTVGGAEAFF,TGTGCCATCACCACGGTCGGGGGGGCTGAAGCTTTCTTT
-,-,TRBV9,TRBJ2-7,CASSNGGGYEQYF,TGTGCCAGCAGCAACGGGGGAGGTTACGAGCAGTACTTC
once,TRBD1,TRBV28,TRBJ1-2,CASIPGQGRGYTF,TGTGCCAGCATACCGGGACAGGGCCGCGGCTACACCTTC
-,-,TRBV5-1,TRBJ2-7,CASSLYRVDYEQYF,TGCGCCAGCAGCTTGTACAGGGTTGACTACGAGCAGTACTTC
-,TRBD1,TRBV11-2,TRBJ1-1,CASSWDRANTEAFF,TGTGCCAGCAGCTGGGACAGGGCTAACACTGAAGCTTTCTTT
-,-,TRBV30,TRBJ1-1,CAWDLSGAEAFF,TGTGCCTGGGACTTGTCGGGGGCTGAAGCTTTCTTT
-,-,TRBV7-9,TRBJ1-5,CASSFQGNQPQHF,TGTGCCAGCAGCTTTCAGGGCAATCAGCCCCAGCATTTT
-,-,TRBV4-1,TRBJ1-4,CASSQPGGDEKLFF,TGCGCCAGCAGCCAACCGGGGGGTGATGAAAAACTGTTTTTT
-,-,TRBV2,TRBJ1-3,CATRDTRNTIYF,TGTGCCACCCGAGACACCCGAAACACCATATATTTT
once,TRBD1,TRBV7-3,TRBJ1-1,CASSLTGTGEAFF,TGTGCCAGCAGCTTAACTGGGACAGGGGAAGCTTTCTTT
-,-,TRBV18,TRBJ2-7,CASSPSDSSYEQYF,TGTGCCAGCTCACCTTCGGACAGCTCCTACGAGCAGTACTTC
-,TRBD2,TRBV14,TRBJ2-7,CASRVGGGYEQYF,TGTGCCAGCAGAGTCGGCGGGGGCTACGAGCAGTACTTC
-,-,TRBV19,TRBJ1-1,CASTREEGAEAFF,TGTGCCAGTACCAGGGAGGAGGGCGCTGAAGCTTTCTTT
-,-,TRBV11-2,TRBJ2-1,CASSLYPGEDEQFF,TGTGCCAGCAGCTTATATCCGGGGGAAGATGAGCAGTTCTTC
-,-,TRBV5-5,TRBJ1-1,CASSLGTLLGMNTEAFF,TGTGCCAGCAGCTTGGGGACACTTCTCGGCATGAACACTGAAGCTTTCTTT
-,-,TRBV6-5,TRBJ1-2,CASSWGQPRGYTF,TGTGCCAGCAGTTGGGGCCAGCCCCGAGGCTACACCTTC